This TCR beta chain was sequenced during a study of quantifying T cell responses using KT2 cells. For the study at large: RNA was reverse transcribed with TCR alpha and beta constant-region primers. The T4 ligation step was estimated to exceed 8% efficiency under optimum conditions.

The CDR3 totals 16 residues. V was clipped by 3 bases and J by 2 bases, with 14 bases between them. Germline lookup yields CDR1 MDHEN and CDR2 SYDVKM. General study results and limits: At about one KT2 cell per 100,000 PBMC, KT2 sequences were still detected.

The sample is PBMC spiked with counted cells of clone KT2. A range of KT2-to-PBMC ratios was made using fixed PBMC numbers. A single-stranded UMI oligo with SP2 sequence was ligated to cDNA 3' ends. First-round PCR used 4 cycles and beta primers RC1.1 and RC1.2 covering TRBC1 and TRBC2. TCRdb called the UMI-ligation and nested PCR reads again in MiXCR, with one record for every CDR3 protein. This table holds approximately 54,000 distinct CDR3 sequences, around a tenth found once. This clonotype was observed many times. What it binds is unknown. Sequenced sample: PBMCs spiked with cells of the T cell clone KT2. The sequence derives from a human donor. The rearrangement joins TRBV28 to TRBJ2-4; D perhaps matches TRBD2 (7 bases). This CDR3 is CASSFTGGFSKNIQYF. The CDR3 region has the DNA TGTGCCAGCAGTTTTACGGGGGGCTTTTCCAAAAACATTCAGTACTTC.